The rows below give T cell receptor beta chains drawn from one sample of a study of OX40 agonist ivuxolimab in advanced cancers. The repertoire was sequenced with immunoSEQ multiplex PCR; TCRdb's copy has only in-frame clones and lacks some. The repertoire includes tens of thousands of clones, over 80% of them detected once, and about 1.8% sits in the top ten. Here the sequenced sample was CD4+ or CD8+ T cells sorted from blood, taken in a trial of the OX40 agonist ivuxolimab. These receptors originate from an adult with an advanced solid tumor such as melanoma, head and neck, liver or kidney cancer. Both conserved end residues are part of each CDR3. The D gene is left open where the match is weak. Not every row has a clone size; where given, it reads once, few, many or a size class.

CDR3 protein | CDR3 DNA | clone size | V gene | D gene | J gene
CASSPGGLAGGLMETQYF | TGTGCCAGCAGCCCCGGGGGACTAGCGGGGGGGCTGATGGAGACCCAGTACTTC | NA | TRBV7-2 | TRBD2 | TRBJ2-5
CASSTGGPNEKLFF | TGCGCCAGCAGCACAGGGGGCCCTAATGAAAAACTGTTTTTT | few | TRBV5-1 | TRBD1 | TRBJ1-4
CASSLRGGQSGYTF | TGTGCCAGCAGTTTACGGGGGGGTCAGAGTGGCTACACCTTC | NA | TRBV27 | NA | TRBJ1-2
CASRAGQGFTDTQYF | TGTGCCAGCAGGGCGGGACAGGGTTTCACAGATACGCAGTATTTT | NA | TRBV6-5 | TRBD1 | TRBJ2-3
CASSIDRGLYTGELFF | TGCGCCAGCAGCATAGACAGGGGGCTCTACACCGGGGAGCTGTTTTTT | NA | TRBV5-1 | TRBD1 | TRBJ2-2
CASSLVAGREETQYF | TGCGCCAGCAGCTTGGTCGCGGGAAGGGAAGAGACCCAGTACTTC | once | TRBV5-1 | NA | TRBJ2-5
CASNPGLITSNQPQHF | TGTGCCAGCAATCCGGGTCTCATTACAAGCAATCAGCCCCAGCATTTT | NA | TRBV5-5 | NA | TRBJ1-5
CASSPTGLWSYEQYF | TGTGCCAGCAGTCCAACAGGTCTTTGGTCCTACGAGCAGTACTTC | NA | TRBV6-1 | NA | TRBJ2-7
CASNLDRGRETQYF | TGTGCCAGCAATCTTGACAGGGGACGAGAGACCCAGTACTTC | NA | TRBV6-6 | TRBD1 | TRBJ2-5
CASRQAGRETEAFF | TGTGCCAGTAGACAGGCAGGTCGGGAAACTGAAGCTTTCTTT | NA | TRBV19 | NA | TRBJ1-1
CASSLGLYDGGYTF | TGTGCCAGCAGCTTAGGTCTTTATGACGGAGGCTACACCTTC | NA | TRBV7-2 | NA | TRBJ1-2
CASAWDKSSGNTIYF | TGCGCCAGCGCTTGGGACAAGAGCTCTGGAAACACCATATATTTT | NA | TRBV5-1 | NA | TRBJ1-3
CASTIDRDTHNEQFF | TGTGCCAGTACCATCGACCGGGACACGCACAATGAGCAGTTCTTC | NA | TRBV19 | NA | TRBJ2-1
CASSFQGGGVNQPQHF | TGTGCCAGCAGTTTCCAAGGTGGAGGGGTCAATCAGCCCCAGCATTTT | NA | TRBV27 | NA | TRBJ1-5
CASSVTGYQETQYF | TGCGCCAGCAGCGTTACAGGGTACCAAGAGACCCAGTACTTC | NA | TRBV5-1 | NA | TRBJ2-5
CASSPGTGGMAEAFF | TGTGCCAGCAGCCCCGGGACAGGGGGGATGGCTGAAGCTTTCTTT | NA | TRBV13 | TRBD1 | TRBJ1-1
CASSLGGQGAYNEQFF | TGTGCCAGCAGCCTCGGCGGACAGGGGGCATACAATGAGCAGTTCTTC | NA | TRBV7-9 | TRBD1 | TRBJ2-1
CASSEDGYSNQPQHF | TGCGCCAGCAGTGAGGACGGTTATAGCAATCAGCCCCAGCATTTT | few | TRBV10-1 | NA | TRBJ1-5
CASSSPGRDAFF | TGTGCCAGCAGTTCTCCCGGAAGGGATGCTTTCTTT | NA | TRBV7-2 | NA | TRBJ1-1
CASSYSMGETQYF | TGTGCCAGCAGTTACTCCATGGGGGAGACCCAGTACTTC | NA | TRBV6-5 | NA | TRBJ2-5
CASSVDGSSGNTIYF | TGCGCCAGCAGCGTGGACGGTAGCTCTGGAAACACCATATATTTT | NA | TRBV5-1 | NA | TRBJ1-3
CASSLRDRGHQPQHF | TGTGCCAGCAGCCTGCGGGACAGGGGCCATCAGCCCCAGCATTTT | NA | TRBV21-1 | NA | TRBJ1-5
CASSLEVYTEAFF | TGTGCCAGCAGCTTAGAGGTTTACACTGAAGCTTTCTTT | NA | TRBV7-9 | NA | TRBJ1-1
CASSLARETQYF | TGTGCCAGCAGCTTGGCACGGGAGACCCAGTACTTC | NA | TRBV5-8 | NA | TRBJ2-5
CASSLVVPTDTQYF | TGTGCCAGCAGCTTAGTGGTCCCTACAGATACGCAGTATTTT | NA | TRBV7-8 | NA | TRBJ2-3
CASSEARTGGLTF | TGTGCCAGCAGTGAAGCAAGGACAGGGGGATTAACCTTC | NA | TRBV6-1 | TRBD1 | TRBJ1-2
CASSEGVGKETQYF | TGTGCCAGCAGTGAGGGGGTAGGGAAAGAGACCCAGTACTTC | NA | TRBV6-1 | NA | TRBJ2-5
CASSLGGRGRHGYTF | TGTGCCAGCAGCTTAGGTGGCAGGGGCAGGCATGGCTACACCTTC | NA | TRBV7-2 | NA | TRBJ1-2
CASTAPGLGYNEQFF | TGTGCCAGCACCGCCCCGGGACTAGGCTACAATGAGCAGTTCTTC | once | TRBV28 | TRBD2 | TRBJ2-1
CASSRALDSGANVLTF | TGTGCCAGCAGCCGCGCCTTAGACTCTGGGGCCAACGTCCTGACTTTC | medium-sized | TRBV4-2 | NA | TRBJ2-6
CASSSPIGMLPDGYTF | TGTGCCAGCAGTTCCCCCATAGGAATGCTGCCCGATGGCTACACCTTC | NA | TRBV6-6 | NA | TRBJ1-2
CAISVDLNTEAFF | TGTGCCATCAGTGTGGATCTGAACACTGAAGCTTTCTTT | NA | TRBV10-3 | NA | TRBJ1-1
CASSLHAATNEKLFF | TGTGCCAGCAGCTTGCACGCGGCAACTAATGAAAAACTGTTTTTT | NA | TRBV5-6 | NA | TRBJ1-4
CASSRQGPQETQYF | TGTGCCAGCAGCAGACAGGGACCTCAAGAGACCCAGTACTTC | NA | TRBV6-5 | TRBD1 | TRBJ2-5
CASRLTGTDNEQFF | TGTGCCAGCAGGCTTACCGGGACAGACAATGAGCAGTTCTTC | NA | TRBV7-9 | TRBD1 | TRBJ2-1
CASSLLGTGLDNEQFF | TGTGCCAGTAGTCTCCTGGGGACAGGCCTAGACAATGAGCAGTTCTTC | NA | TRBV19 | TRBD1 | TRBJ2-1
CASSIEVRNTEAFF | TGTGCCAGTAGTATTGAGGTGCGGAACACTGAAGCTTTCTTT | once | TRBV19 | NA | TRBJ1-1
CATAQGGANQETQYF | TGTGCCACCGCGCAGGGGGGGGCGAATCAAGAGACCCAGTACTTC | NA | TRBV28 | NA | TRBJ2-5
CASSPTGTSTVETQYF | TGCGCCAGCAGCCCGACCGGGACTAGCACTGTAGAGACCCAGTACTTC | once | TRBV5-1 | TRBD2 | TRBJ2-5
CASSQAPQREGLTDTQYF | TGTGCCAGCAGCCAAGCGCCGCAGCGGGAGGGCCTGACAGATACGCAGTATTTT | NA | TRBV4-2 | TRBD2 | TRBJ2-3
CASSKSQGFYNEQFF | TGCGCCAGCAGTAAGTCACAGGGGTTCTACAATGAGCAGTTCTTC | NA | TRBV10-1 | TRBD1 | TRBJ2-1
CASHIGQANTEAFF | TGTGCCAGCCATATCGGACAGGCCAACACTGAAGCTTTCTTT | NA | TRBV2 | TRBD1 | TRBJ1-1
CATSRRPSRVYQETQYF | TGTGCCACCAGCAGACGTCCTTCCAGGGTCTACCAAGAGACCCAGTACTTC | NA | TRBV15 | NA | TRBJ2-5
CSVAGTDYQPQHF | TGCAGCGTAGCCGGGACAGACTATCAGCCCCAGCATTTT | NA | TRBV29-1 | TRBD1 | TRBJ1-5
CASSGTSGGLTISDTQYF | TGTGCCAGCAGCGGGACTAGCGGGGGGCTTACGATCTCAGATACGCAGTATTTT | NA | TRBV5-4 | TRBD2 | TRBJ2-3
CASSAGTDYGYTF | TGTGCCAGCAGTGCCGGGACAGACTATGGCTACACCTTC | NA | TRBV2 | TRBD1 | TRBJ1-2
CASSLGGSGGPLAKNIQYF | TGTGCCAGCAGCTTAGGAGGGAGCGGGGGACCCCTAGCCAAAAACATTCAGTACTTC | once | TRBV7-8 | TRBD2 | TRBJ2-4
CASSQDEGSETQYF | TGCGCCAGCAGCCAAGATGAGGGTAGCGAGACCCAGTACTTC | NA | TRBV4-3 | NA | TRBJ2-5